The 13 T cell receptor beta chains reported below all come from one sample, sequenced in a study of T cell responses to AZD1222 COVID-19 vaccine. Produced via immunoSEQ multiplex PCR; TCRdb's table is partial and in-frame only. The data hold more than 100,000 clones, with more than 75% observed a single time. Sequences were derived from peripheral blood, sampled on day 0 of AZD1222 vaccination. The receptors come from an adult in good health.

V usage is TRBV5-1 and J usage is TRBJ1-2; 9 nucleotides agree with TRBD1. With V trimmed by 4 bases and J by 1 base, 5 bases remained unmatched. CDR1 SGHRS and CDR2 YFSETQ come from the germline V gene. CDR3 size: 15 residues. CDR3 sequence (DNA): TGCGCCAGCAGCCTATGGACAGGGGTTAACTATGGCTACACCTTC. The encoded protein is CASSLWTGVNYGYTF. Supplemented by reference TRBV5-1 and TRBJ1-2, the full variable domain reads KAGVTQTPRYLIKTRGQQVTLSCSPISGHRSVSWYQQTPGQGLQFLFEYFSETQRNKGNFPGRFSGRQFSNSRSEMNVSTLELGDSALYLCASSLWTGVNYGYTFGSGTRLTVV.

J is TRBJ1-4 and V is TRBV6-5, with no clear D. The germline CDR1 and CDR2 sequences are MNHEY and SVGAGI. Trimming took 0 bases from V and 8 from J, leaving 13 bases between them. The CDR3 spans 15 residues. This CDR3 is CASSYSKGGREKLFF. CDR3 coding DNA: TGTGCCAGCAGTTACTCGAAGGGCGGGAGGGAAAAACTGTTTTTT.

CDR3 DNA: TGCAGTGCTATCGCGGAAGGCTACACCTTC. It specifies CSAIAEGYTF. The chain uses TRBV20-1 and TRBJ1-2; D not certain. The CDR3 totals 10 residues. Germline CDR1 reads DFQATT; CDR2 reads SNEGSKA (reference sequence). V was pared by 4 bases and J by 8 bases, with 8 bases between.

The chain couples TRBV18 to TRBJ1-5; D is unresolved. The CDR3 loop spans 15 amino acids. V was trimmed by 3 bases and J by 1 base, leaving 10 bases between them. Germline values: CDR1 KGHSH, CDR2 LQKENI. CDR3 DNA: TGTGCCAGCTCACCCGATCGGGGAAGCAATCAGCCCCAGCATTTT. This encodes CASSPDRGSNQPQHF.

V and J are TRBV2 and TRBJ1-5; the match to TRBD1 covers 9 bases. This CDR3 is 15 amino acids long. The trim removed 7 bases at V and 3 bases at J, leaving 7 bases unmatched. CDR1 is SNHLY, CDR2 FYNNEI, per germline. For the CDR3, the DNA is TGTGCCAGCAACCGGGACAGGGACAACAATCAGCCCCAGCATTTT. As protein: CASNRDRDNNQPQHF.

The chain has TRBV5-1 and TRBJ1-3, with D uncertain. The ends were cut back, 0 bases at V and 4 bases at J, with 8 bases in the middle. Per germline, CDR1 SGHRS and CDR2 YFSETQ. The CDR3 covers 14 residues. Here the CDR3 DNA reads TGCGCCAGCAGCTTGGGGGTACTGGGAAACACCATATATTTT. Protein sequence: CASSLGVLGNTIYF.

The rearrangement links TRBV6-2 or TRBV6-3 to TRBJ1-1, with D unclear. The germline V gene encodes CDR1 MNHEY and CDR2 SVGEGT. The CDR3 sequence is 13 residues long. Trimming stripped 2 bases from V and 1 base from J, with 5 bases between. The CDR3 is CASSYAKNTEAFF. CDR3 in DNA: TGTGCCAGCAGTTACGCCAAGAACACTGAAGCTTTCTTT.

CDR3 DNA: TGTGCCAGCTCGGACAGGGGAGACTATGGCTACACCTTC. It specifies CASSDRGDYGYTF. The chain is built from TRBV5-6 and TRBJ1-2; TRBD1 agrees at 9 bases. The V gene's germline CDR1 is SGHDT and CDR2 YYEEEE. J lost 3 bases, V lost 7 bases, and 4 bases had no gene match. There are 13 residues in the CDR3.

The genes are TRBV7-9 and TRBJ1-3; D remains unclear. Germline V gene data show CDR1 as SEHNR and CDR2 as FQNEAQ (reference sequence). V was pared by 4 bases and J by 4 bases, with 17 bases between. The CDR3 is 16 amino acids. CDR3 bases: TGTGCCAGCAGCTCGGGAACTACCCAAAGCGGAAACACCATATATTTT. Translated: CASSSGTTQSGNTIYF.

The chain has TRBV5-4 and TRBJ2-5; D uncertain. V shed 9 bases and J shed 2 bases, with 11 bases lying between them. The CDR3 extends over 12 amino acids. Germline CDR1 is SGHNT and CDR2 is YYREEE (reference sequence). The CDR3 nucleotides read TGTGCCATTGGGCATTTACAAGAGACCCAGTACTTC. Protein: CAIGHLQETQYF.

CDR3 amino acids: CASSPRQSMNTEAFF. CDR3 bases: TGTGCCAGCAGCCCCCGACAGAGCATGAACACTGAAGCTTTCTTT. The V call is TRBV3-1 (or the pseudogene TRBV3-2), the J call TRBJ1-1; perhaps TRBD1 as D (5 bases). CDR3 length: 15 residues. Germline V lookup: CDR1 LGHDT, CDR2 YNNKEL (reference sequence). The ends were cut back, 4 bases at V and 0 bases at J, with 12 bases in the middle.

CDR3 sequence: CATSVLGTFCGYTF. For the CDR3, the DNA is TGTGCCACCAGTGTATTGGGGACTTTCTGTGGCTACACCTTC. The V call is TRBV24-1, the J call TRBJ1-2; D might be TRBD1 (5 bases). Germline CDR1 reads KGHDR; CDR2 reads SFDVKD. V lost 5 bases, J lost 7 bases, and 16 bases lay in between. CDR3 length equals 14 residues.

In nucleotides, the CDR3 is TGTGCCAGCAGCCCGGGACAGACATGGGACACTGAAGCTTTCTTT. Translation: CASSPGQTWDTEAFF. The V call is TRBV11-2, the J call TRBJ1-1; 7 nucleotides line up with TRBD1. V was pared by 5 bases and J by 3 bases, with 9 bases of the junction left unmatched. CDR3 size: 15 residues. Per germline, CDR1 SGHAT and CDR2 FQNNGV. Using reference TRBV11-2 and TRBJ1-1 for the parts outside the CDR3, the full variable domain is EAGVAQSPRYKIIEKRQSVAFWCNPISGHATLYWYQQILGQGPKLLIQFQNNGVVDDSQLPKDRFSAERLKGVDSTLKIQPAKLEDSAVYLCASSPGQTWDTEAFFGQGTRLTVV.